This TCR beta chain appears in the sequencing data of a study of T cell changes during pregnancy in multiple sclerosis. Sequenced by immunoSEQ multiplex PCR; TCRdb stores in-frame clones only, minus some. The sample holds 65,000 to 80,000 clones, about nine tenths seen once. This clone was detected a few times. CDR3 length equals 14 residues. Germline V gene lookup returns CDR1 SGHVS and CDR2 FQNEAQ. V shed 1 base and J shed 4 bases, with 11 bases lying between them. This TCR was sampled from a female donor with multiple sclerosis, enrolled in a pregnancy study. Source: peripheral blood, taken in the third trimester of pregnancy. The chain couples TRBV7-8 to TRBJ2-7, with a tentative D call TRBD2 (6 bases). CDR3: CASSLGEVGYEQYF. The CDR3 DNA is TGTGCCAGCAGCTTAGGGGAGGTAGGATACGAGCAGTACTTC.